Below are 24 T cell receptor beta chains sequenced from a single sample in a study of blood T cells in healthy people across ages (dated by TCRdb to the mid-2010s). The library relied on 5' RACE. Sequencing relied on an Illumina HiSeq 2500. A second roughly 7 to 11 cycle PCR used a sample-barcoded 5' primer and a J-beta primer mix. The raw public reads went through TCRdb reprocessing: fastp at Q25, MiXCR clone calling, in-frame beta chains kept. Entries that share a CDR3 protein sequence are merged under the most common genes and DNA. Within this sample are about 2 million distinct CDR3 sequences, with roughly 49% of them counted one time only. Jointly, the top ten make up approximately 2% of the sample. The source material was blood. All receptors come from a woman in her forties in good health.

The rearrangement links TRBV5-1 to TRBJ2-1; D possibly uses TRBD1 or TRBD2 (5 bases each). In germline, CDR1 is SGHRS, CDR2 YFSETQ. V was pared by 3 bases and J by 4 bases, with 17 bases between. This CDR3 spans 16 amino acids. The CDR3 DNA follows: TGCGCCAGCAGCTCAAATTCCGGGACCGAGTACAATGAGCAGTTCTTC. It is translated as CASSSNSGTEYNEQFF.

V is TRBV7-2 and J is TRBJ1-2, with a weak D call TRBD1 (5 bases). V dropped 6 bases and J dropped 1 base, with 18 bases sitting between them. Germline lookup yields CDR1 SGHTA and CDR2 FQGNSA. This CDR3 has 16 amino acids. The CDR3 DNA sequence: TGTGCCAGCAGACCAGGGACCTCCTCCAATAACTATGGCTACACCTTC. This encodes CASRPGTSSNNYGYTF.

The CDR3 here is CASSHFFMTDEQYF. CDR3 sequence (DNA): TGCGCCAGCAGCCACTTCTTTATGACAGACGAGCAGTACTTC. This chain connects TRBV4-1 to TRBJ2-4; D is possibly TRBD1 (5 bases). With the DNA end fitting TRBJ2-7 better, the J assignment may be wrong. CDR1 is MGHRA, CDR2 YSYEKL, per germline. The CDR3 consists of 14 residues.

The rearrangement links TRBV2 to TRBJ2-5; D gene unclear. V lost 6 bases and J lost 13, with 15 bases in between. The germline gives CDR1 SNHLY, CDR2 FYNNEI. CDR3 size: 11 residues. The CDR3 DNA reads as TGTGCCAGCAGAGAAATATTGGAGCGGTACTTC. This sequence encodes CASREILERYF.

The V call is TRBV12-3 or TRBV12-4, the J call TRBJ2-3; TRBD2 is a possible D gene (6 bases). Between the trimmed V and J ends, which lost 8 bases and 3 bases, there was a span of 12 bases. The CDR3 spans 13 residues. The CDR3 DNA sequence: TGTGCCAGCTTGAGACTAGTAACAGATACGCAGTATTTT. Amino acids: CASLRLVTDTQYF.

The rearrangement joins TRBV9 to TRBJ2-3, with 9 bases fitting TRBD2. V was clipped by 0 bases and J by 4 bases; unmatched bases: 6. The length of the CDR3 is 16 residues. The germline V gene encodes CDR1 SGDLS and CDR2 YYNGEE. CDR3 in amino acids: CASSVGLAGWPDTQYF. The CDR3 bases are TGTGCCAGCAGCGTAGGCCTAGCGGGGTGGCCAGATACGCAGTATTTT. The variable domain in full, with the rest retrieved from reference TRBV9 and TRBJ2-3, is DSGVTQTPKHLITATGQRVTLRCSPRSGDLSVYWYQQSLDQGLQFLIQYYNGEERAKGNILERFSAQQFPDLHSELNLSSLELGDSALYFCASSVGLAGWPDTQYFGPGTRLTVL.

Only a few counts were recorded for this clonotype. The rearrangement links TRBV7-9 to TRBJ1-2; tentatively, D is TRBD1 (5 bases). The CDR3 has 14 residues. The ends were cut back, 6 bases at V and 0 bases at J, with 11 bases in the middle. Germline CDR1 is SEHNR and CDR2 is FQNEAQ (reference sequence). CDR3 loop: CASRPTGANYGYTF. CDR3 sequence (DNA): TGTGCCAGCAGGCCAACAGGAGCTAACTATGGCTACACCTTC.

V and J are TRBV7-3 and TRBJ2-1; possibly TRBD1 or TRBD2 for D (6 bases each). This CDR3 is built from 14 residues. Germline CDR1 and CDR2: SGHTA and FQGTGA. V dropped 8 bases and J dropped 8 bases, with 19 bases sitting between them. DNA for the CDR3: TGTGCCAGCCGACTCATAGGGGGGCCCTATGAGCAGTTCTTC. Translation gives CASRLIGGPYEQFF.

This clonotype was observed at least ten times. The chain joins TRBV3-1 to TRBJ1-2; a weak D match, TRBD1 (5 bases). The CDR3 sequence is 14 residues long. From germline, CDR1 is LGHDT and CDR2 YNNKEL (reference sequence). V was pared by 0 bases and J by 2 bases, with 7 bases between. The chain's CDR3 is CASSQDEGNYGYTF. CDR3 coding DNA: TGTGCCAGCAGCCAAGATGAGGGGAACTATGGCTACACCTTC.

The gene calls are TRBV7-2 and TRBJ2-5; the D is unclear. The CDR3 loop spans 12 amino acids. With 1 base removed from V and 7 bases from J, the gap between germline ends came to 7 bases. The germline gives CDR1 SGHTA, CDR2 FQGNSA. As DNA, the CDR3 is TGTGCCAGCAGCTTAGACGACGTGACCCAGTACTTC. Translated, it gives CASSLDDVTQYF. Full variable domain (missing parts from reference TRBV7-2 and TRBJ2-5): GAGVSQSPSNKVTEKGKDVELRCDPISGHTALYWYRQSLGQGLEFLIYFQGNSAPDKSGLPSDRFSAERTGGSVSTLTIQRTQQEDSAVYLCASSLDDVTQYFGPGTRLLVL.

The table lists this clonotype with a few counts. V usage is TRBV5-1 and J usage is TRBJ2-7; 12 bases are shared with TRBD1. J lost 0 bases, V lost 4 bases, and 5 bases had no gene match. Per the germline V gene, CDR1 is SGHRS and CDR2 is YFSETQ. The CDR3 is 16 amino acids. CDR3 nucleotides: TGCGCCAGCAGCCACGGGACAGGGGGCAGCTCCTACGAGCAGTACTTC. This encodes CASSHGTGGSSYEQYF.

This clonotype was counted a few times. V usage is TRBV6-6 and J usage is TRBJ1-2, with 12 bases that match TRBD1. The CDR3 runs to 15 residues. Trimming cost V 6 bases and J 7 bases; bases outside gene matches: 9. CDR1 is MNHNY and CDR2 is SVGAGI in the germline V gene (reference sequence). In DNA form, the CDR3 reads TGTGCCAGCAGCCAGTGGGGACAGGGGGCGCTTGGCTACACCTTC. This codes for CASSQWGQGALGYTF.

This rearrangement joins TRBV15 to TRBJ2-5, with D possibly matching TRBD1 (5 bases). V was shortened by 0 bases and J by 5 bases, with 10 bases between the two germline ends. This CDR3 comprises 14 residues. CDR1 LNHNV and CDR2 YYDKDF come from the germline V gene (reference sequence). The CDR3 DNA is TGTGCCACCAGCAGAGAAATTCAGGGCGAGACCCAGTACTTC. Amino acid sequence: CATSREIQGETQYF.

The rearrangement joins TRBV6-2 or TRBV6-3 to TRBJ2-5, with 10 bases matching TRBD1. CDR3 length equals 18 residues. V was pared by 0 bases and J by 0 bases, with 7 bases of the junction left unmatched. Germline CDR1 is MNHEY and CDR2 is SVGEGT. The CDR3 here is CASSYSRRQGAYQETQYF. In nucleotides, the CDR3 is TGTGCCAGCAGTTACTCGCGAAGACAGGGGGCTTACCAAGAGACCCAGTACTTC.

This clonotype has a handful of counts. V usage is TRBV9 and J usage is TRBJ2-4; 10 bases are a match to TRBD1. Per germline, CDR1 SGDLS and CDR2 YYNGEE. V shed 3 bases, J shed 1 base, and the junction held 4 bases outside the gene matches. The CDR3 loop spans 16 amino acids. CDR3 in amino acids: CASSGGQGEAKNIQYF. The CDR3 nucleotides are TGTGCCAGCAGCGGAGGACAGGGGGAGGCCAAAAACATTCAGTACTTC.

The chain links TRBV6-6 to TRBJ1-2; D gene ambiguous. Trimming stripped 2 bases from V and 4 bases from J, with 20 bases between. The CDR3 totals 17 residues. From germline, CDR1 is MNHNY and CDR2 SVGAGI (reference sequence). Written as DNA, the CDR3 is TGTGCCAGCAGTTACCTCGGCCAGTCGGTGGGCGCCTATGGCTACACCTTC. Translation gives CASSYLGQSVGAYGYTF.

The V gene is TRBV7-9, the J gene TRBJ1-1; perhaps TRBD1 as D (5 bases). CDR1 is SEHNR and CDR2 is FQNEAQ in the germline V gene (reference sequence). There are 16 residues in the CDR3. The ends were cut back, 6 bases at V and 3 bases at J, with 20 bases in the middle. CDR3: CASRGEGLGVDTEAFF. CDR3 in DNA: TGTGCCAGCAGGGGGGAGGGGCTGGGAGTCGACACTGAAGCTTTCTTT.

This sequence joins TRBV2 and TRBJ2-3, with TRBD2 matching 10 bases. Trimming removed 10 bases from V and 2 bases from J; junction bases left unmatched: 9. CDR1 and CDR2 (germline): SNHLY, FYNNEI. The CDR3 sequence is 15 residues long. This CDR3 reads CATTLAGGFTDTQYF. The DNA for the CDR3 is TGTGCCACCACTTTAGCGGGGGGTTTCACAGATACGCAGTATTTT.

This clonotype appeared a few times. The rearrangement links TRBV7-2 to TRBJ1-2; D gene ambiguous. CDR3 length equals 13 residues. Per the germline V gene, CDR1 is SGHTA and CDR2 is FQGNSA. V lost 2 bases, J lost 1 base, and 5 bases lay in between. The CDR3 here is CASSLWNNYGYTF. The CDR3 coding sequence is TGTGCCAGCAGCTTATGGAATAACTATGGCTACACCTTC.

The count of this clonotype is one. J is TRBJ2-5 and V is TRBV12-3 or TRBV12-4; no reliable D call. The CDR3 has 13 residues. Deletions cut 6 bases from V and 5 bases from J, with 13 bases between. CDR3 protein: CASSDRLAETQYF. In nucleotides, the CDR3 is TGTGCCAGCAGCGATCGGTTGGCTGAGACCCAGTACTTC.

The V gene is TRBV28, the J gene TRBJ2-1, with 10 bases lining up with TRBD2. From germline, CDR1 is MDHEN and CDR2 SYDVKM. The CDR3 contains 15 residues. The V gene end was trimmed by 10 bases and the J gene end by 0 bases; junction bases not matched to a gene: 6. The DNA of the CDR3 is TGTGCCACCTCTAGCGGGGGACACTCCTACAATGAGCAGTTCTTC. Protein: CATSSGGHSYNEQFF.

This clonotype was found a few times. This chain joins TRBV12-3 or TRBV12-4 and TRBJ2-5; 7 bases match TRBD2. V lost 6 bases to trimming and J lost 9 bases; unmatched junction nucleotides: 13. The CDR3 has 14 amino acids. CDR3 in DNA: TGTGCCAGCAGATCTTCGGGGACTATCGGGGCCCAGTACTTC. Its translation is CASRSSGTIGAQYF.

The V and J genes are TRBV24-1 and TRBJ2-5; TRBD2 agrees at 9 bases. V gave up 4 bases and J gave up 4 bases; unmatched junction bases: 9. The CDR3 runs to 16 residues. Germline assignment: CDR1 KGHDR and CDR2 SFDVKD. The CDR3 protein is CATSDRLAEGRETQYF. CDR3 coding DNA: TGTGCCACCAGTGACCGACTAGCGGAGGGGAGAGAGACCCAGTACTTC.

The chain combines TRBV5-1 with TRBJ2-4, with TRBD1 matching 7 bases. V gave up 0 bases and J gave up 1 base; unmatched junction bases: 4. The length of the CDR3 is 16 residues. The V gene's germline CDR1 is SGHRS and CDR2 YFSETQ. The CDR3 region has the DNA TGCGCCAGCAGCTTGGAACAGGGGTTTGCCAAAAACATTCAGTACTTC. It translates to CASSLEQGFAKNIQYF.